This T cell receptor (beta chain) was identified during a study of shared clonotypes between healthy human individuals. The study's findings and limits: Non-shared clonotypes were found to have lower generation probabilities than the clonotypes that were shared by all four of the sorted-subset donors. Rarefaction showed sorted-subset sequencing was incomplete despite large depth.

Points on this clone: Antigen: not known.

Naive CD8 cells comprised CD45RO-negative, CCR7-positively selected cells, excluding terminally differentiated effector memory CD45RA+ cells. The CDR3 spans 16 residues. The germline CDR1 and CDR2 sequences are MGHRA and YSYEKL. Losses at the gene ends were 3 bases for V and 7 bases for J; bases not matched to a gene: 11. An even split of each subset's genomic DNA across several immunoSEQ plates was performed. The method was immunoSEQ multiplex PCR; TCRdb's version includes in-frame clones alone and lacks a portion of them. The repertoire consists of over 2 million clones, with roughly 95% occurring once and the leading ten covering roughly 1%.

Sequenced: naive CD8+ T cells sorted from blood. The rearrangement uses TRBV4-1 and TRBJ2-7; 11 bases fit TRBD2. This sequence originates from a man younger than 30 in good health. CDR3 sequence reads: CASSHDPTSGRSEQYF. The CDR3 coding sequence is TGCGCCAGCAGCCATGACCCTACTAGCGGGAGAAGTGAGCAGTACTTC.